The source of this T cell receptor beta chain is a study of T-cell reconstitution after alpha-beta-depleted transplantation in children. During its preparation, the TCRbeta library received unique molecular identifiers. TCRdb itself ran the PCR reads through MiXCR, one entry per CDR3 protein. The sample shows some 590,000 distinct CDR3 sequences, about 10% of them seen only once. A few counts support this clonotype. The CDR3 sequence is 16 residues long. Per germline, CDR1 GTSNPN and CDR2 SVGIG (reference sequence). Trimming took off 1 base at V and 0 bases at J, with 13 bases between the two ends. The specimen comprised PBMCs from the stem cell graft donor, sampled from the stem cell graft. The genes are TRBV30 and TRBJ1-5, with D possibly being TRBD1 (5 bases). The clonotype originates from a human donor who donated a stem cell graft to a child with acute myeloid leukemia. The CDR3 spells CAWSGVQVYSNQPQHF. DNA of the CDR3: TGTGCCTGGAGTGGCGTACAGGTTTATAGCAATCAGCCCCAGCATTTT. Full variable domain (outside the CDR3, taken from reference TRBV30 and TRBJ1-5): SQTIHQWPATLVQPVGSPLSLECTVEGTSNPNLYWYRQAAGRGLQLLFYSVGIGQISSEVPQNLSASRPQDRQFILSSKKLLLSDSGFYLCAWSGVQVYSNQPQHFGDGTRLSIL.